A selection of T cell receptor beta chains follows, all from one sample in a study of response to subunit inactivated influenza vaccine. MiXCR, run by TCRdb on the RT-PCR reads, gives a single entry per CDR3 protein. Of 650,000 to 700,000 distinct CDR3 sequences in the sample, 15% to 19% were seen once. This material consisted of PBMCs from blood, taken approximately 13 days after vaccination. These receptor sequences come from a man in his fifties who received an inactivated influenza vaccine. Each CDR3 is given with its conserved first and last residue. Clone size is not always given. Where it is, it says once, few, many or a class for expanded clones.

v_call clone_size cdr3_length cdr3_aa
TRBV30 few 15 CAWNDMTSPYNEQFF
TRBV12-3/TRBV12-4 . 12 CASSAQGNEQFF
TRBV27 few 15 CASRPGQGPRETQYF
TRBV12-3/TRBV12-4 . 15 CASSPITGGGEKLFF
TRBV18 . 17 CASSPLRGGGYQETQYF
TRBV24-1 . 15 CATRSGTKPDQPQHF
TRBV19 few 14 CASSIPGDATEAFF
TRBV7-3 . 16 CASSITVAGAGNEQFF
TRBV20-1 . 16 CSARGSSGRVRETQYF
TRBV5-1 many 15 CASSSSGQAHTEAFF
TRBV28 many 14 CASMGQGAVREQYF
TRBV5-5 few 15 CASSHDRGATDTQYF
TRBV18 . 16 CASSPRGRGLNTEAFF
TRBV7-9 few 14 CASTLLGGLTEAFF
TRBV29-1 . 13 CSVGQSQGYEQYF
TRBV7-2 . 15 CASSKDRVITGELFF
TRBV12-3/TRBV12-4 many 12 CASSLTGDEQYF
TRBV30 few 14 CAWSFSGTAGELFF
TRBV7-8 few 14 CASSLGLKVYEQYF
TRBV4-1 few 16 CASSQPGGPITGELFF
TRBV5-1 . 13 CASSPDPNQLQHF
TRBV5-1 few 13 CASSLVVPDTQYF
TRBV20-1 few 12 CSARPLQETQYF
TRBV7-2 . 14 CASSPSGGVYIQYF
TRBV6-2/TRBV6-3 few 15 CASSLRQPGAGELFF
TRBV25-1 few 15 CASTGLADSYNEQFF
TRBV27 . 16 CASSLSSGLQTYEQYF
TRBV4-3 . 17 CASSQDWAPGHKETQYF
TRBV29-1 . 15 CSGRSGHPSEYEQYF
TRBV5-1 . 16 CASSLAGGTMNTEAFF
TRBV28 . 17 CASSLLGGSISNQPQHF